These 30 T cell receptor beta chains were sequenced from one sample in a study of cytomegalovirus exposure and HLA in healthy donors. The study ran its PCR with 60 Vbeta and 13 Jbeta primers. Libraries were prepared by immunoSEQ multiplex PCR; TCRdb keeps only in-frame clonotypes and omits some of them. Recorded for this sample: about 67,000 clones. Sequencing was done on a sample of PBMCs. These receptors came from a boy younger than 18 in good health and CMV-seronegative.

The DNA of the CDR3 is TGTGCCAGCAGTGAAGGGGCCTTCGACGAGCAGTACTTC. Encoded protein: CASSEGAFDEQYF. The chain uses TRBV25-1 and TRBJ2-7; D is possibly TRBD1 (5 bases). V shed 2 bases and J shed 5 bases, with 10 bases lying between them. The CDR3 covers 13 residues. From germline, CDR1 is MGHDK and CDR2 SYGVNS.

This chain joins TRBV18 and TRBJ2-2, with 8 bases lining up with TRBD2. J gave up 5 bases and V 3 bases, and 8 bases lay outside the gene matches. Germline V gene data show CDR1 as KGHSH and CDR2 as LQKENI. The CDR3 runs 16 residues. The CDR3 DNA follows: TGTGCCAGCTCACCGGAACGGGGGGGCCGAACCGGGGAGCTGTTTTTT. The encoded protein is CASSPERGGRTGELFF.

With respect to this clone: At one of its ends the junction is not consistent with the germline gene, which may arise from a read error. The rearrangement links TRBV30 to TRBJ2-5; 9 bases are shared with TRBD1. From germline, CDR1 is GTSNPN and CDR2 SVGIG (reference sequence). The CDR3 runs 12 residues. The CDR3 coding sequence is TGTGCCTGGACGGGACAGGGAGAGAGCCAGTACTTC. It yields the protein CAWTGQGESQYF.

This rearrangement joins TRBV30 to TRBJ2-3, with a weak D call TRBD1 (6 bases). The germline V gene encodes CDR1 GTSNPN and CDR2 SVGIG (reference sequence). Trimming took 1 base from V and 10 from J, leaving 12 bases between them. The length of the CDR3 is 12 residues. The CDR3 DNA reads as TGTGCCTGGAGTGCAGGGGAGAGGGCGCAGTATTTT. Translating gives CAWSAGERAQYF.

The CDR3 nucleotides are TGTGCCAGCAGCTTACTAGCGGGAGGGGTCTACGAGCAGTACTTC. Its protein product is CASSLLAGGVYEQYF. V is TRBV7-2 and J is TRBJ2-7; 12 bases match TRBD2. V was clipped by 2 bases and J by 3 bases; unmatched bases: 2. This CDR3 is built from 15 residues. Per germline, CDR1 SGHTA and CDR2 FQGNSA. The whole variable domain, filled in from reference TRBV7-2 and TRBJ2-7, reads GAGVSQSPSNKVTEKGKDVELRCDPISGHTALYWYRQSLGQGLEFLIYFQGNSAPDKSGLPSDRFSAERTGGSVSTLTIQRTQQEDSAVYLCASSLLAGGVYEQYFGPGTRLTVT.

The V gene is TRBV2, the J gene TRBJ2-3; D unclear. This CDR3 has 15 amino acids. Per the germline V gene, CDR1 is SNHLY and CDR2 is FYNNEI. The ends were cut back, 5 bases at V and 0 bases at J, with 12 bases in the middle. CDR3 sequence reads: CASSPVGASTDTQYF. The CDR3 DNA sequence: TGTGCCAGCAGTCCAGTTGGTGCTAGCACAGATACGCAGTATTTT.

The J gene is TRBJ1-2, the V gene TRBV5-1; D perhaps matches TRBD1 (6 bases). V was pared by 7 bases and J by 6 bases, with 13 bases between. Germline values: CDR1 SGHRS, CDR2 YFSETQ. The CDR3 is 12 residues long. Here the CDR3 reads CASARGADGYTF. In DNA form, the CDR3 reads TGCGCCAGCGCCCGGGGGGCTGATGGCTACACCTTC.

V and J are TRBV18 and TRBJ2-4, with TRBD1 matching 8 bases. Trimming at V came to 6 bases and at J to 2 bases, leaving 12 bases not matched to a gene. Germline V CDR1 and CDR2: KGHSH, LQKENI. This CDR3 contains 17 residues. CDR3 sequence: CASSDRDSMLTKNIQYF. The DNA for the CDR3 is TGTGCCAGCTCGGACAGGGACTCGATGTTAACCAAAAACATTCAGTACTTC. Variable domain in full (rest from reference TRBV18 and TRBJ2-4): NAGVMQNPRHLVRRRGQEARLRCSPMKGHSHVYWYRQLPEEGLKFMVYLQKENIIDESGMPKERFSAEFPKEGPSILRIQQVVRGDSAAYFCASSDRDSMLTKNIQYFGAGTRLSVL.

The V and J genes are TRBV30 and TRBJ2-3; 8 bases align to TRBD2. CDR1 GTSNPN and CDR2 SVGIG come from the germline V gene (reference sequence). Germline trimming cut 0 bases from V and 3 bases from J; bases unmatched to any gene: 5. This CDR3 comprises 15 residues. CDR3 sequence: CAWSVRASGTDTQYF. Written as DNA, the CDR3 is TGTGCCTGGAGTGTACGGGCTAGCGGGACAGATACGCAGTATTTT. Full variable domain (missing parts from reference TRBV30 and TRBJ2-3): SQTIHQWPATLVQPVGSPLSLECTVEGTSNPNLYWYRQAAGRGLQLLFYSVGIGQISSEVPQNLSASRPQDRQFILSSKKLLLSDSGFYLCAWSVRASGTDTQYFGPGTRLTVL.

The V and J genes are TRBV19 and TRBJ2-5, with 10 bases fitting TRBD1. The CDR3 sequence is 16 residues long. Trimming removed 6 bases from V and 3 bases from J; junction bases left unmatched: 10. Germline values: CDR1 LNHDA, CDR2 SQIVND (reference sequence). CDR3: CASRPSGTGAKETQYF. CDR3 coding DNA: TGTGCCAGTAGGCCCTCCGGGACAGGGGCGAAAGAGACCCAGTACTTC.

V and J are TRBV6-4 and TRBJ1-1; possibly TRBD1 for D (5 bases). Germline loops: CDR1 MRHNA, CDR2 SNTAGT. The CDR3 runs 13 residues. Trimming stripped 5 bases from V and 0 bases from J, with 7 bases between. In DNA, the CDR3 is TGTGCCAGCAGTCGACAGCTGAACACTGAAGCTTTCTTT. Its translation: CASSRQLNTEAFF.

This rearrangement joins TRBV5-1 to TRBJ1-2; 9 bases fit TRBD1. CDR3 length equals 15 residues. In germline, CDR1 is SGHRS, CDR2 YFSETQ. V shed 5 bases and J 3 bases; nucleotides not matched to a gene: 8. The CDR3 DNA is TGCGCCAGCAGTCCAGATACAGGGGGCGACTATGGCTACACCTTC. It encodes CASSPDTGGDYGYTF.

The chain links TRBV27 to TRBJ1-2; 8 bases line up with TRBD1. From germline, CDR1 is MNHEY and CDR2 SMNVEV (reference sequence). Losses at the gene ends were 2 bases for V and 8 bases for J; bases not matched to a gene: 7. This CDR3 is built from 14 residues. CDR3 in amino acids: CASSLGQGAGGYTF. The CDR3 region has the DNA TGTGCCAGCAGTTTAGGTCAGGGGGCGGGGGGCTACACCTTC.

V usage is TRBV5-6 and J usage is TRBJ1-2; TRBD1 agrees at 9 bases. V lost 3 bases to trimming and J lost 12 bases; unmatched junction nucleotides: 6. CDR1 and CDR2 (germline): SGHDT, YYEEEE. This CDR3 comprises 12 residues. The CDR3 DNA reads as TGTGCCAGCAGCTACGGGACAGGGAGACACACCTTC. Its protein product is CASSYGTGRHTF.

About this clone: Other DNA sequences of this sample code for an identical CDR3. The chain carries TRBV27 and TRBJ2-7; 9 nucleotides align to TRBD2. From germline, CDR1 is MNHEY and CDR2 SMNVEV (reference sequence). This CDR3 contains 14 residues. The V gene end was trimmed by 4 bases and the J gene end by 3 bases; junction bases not matched to a gene: 4. In DNA form, the CDR3 reads TGTGCCAGCAGTTCCCTAGCGGGAAGCTACGAGCAGTACTTC. Translating gives CASSSLAGSYEQYF.

The chain uses TRBV6-4 and TRBJ2-3; TRBD2 matches 9 bases. Trimming at V came to 6 bases and at J to 2 bases, leaving 6 bases not matched to a gene. The CDR3 consists of 15 residues. The germline CDR1 and CDR2 sequences are MRHNA and SNTAGT. CDR3: CASRGGRANTDTQYF. DNA for the CDR3: TGTGCCAGCAGGGGCGGGAGGGCCAACACAGATACGCAGTATTTT.

The rearrangement joins TRBV5-6 to TRBJ2-5, with D tentatively TRBD2 (7 bases). The CDR3 is 15 amino acids. V was cut by 4 bases and J by 11 bases, with 24 bases left in between. CDR1 is SGHDT and CDR2 is YYEEEE in the germline V gene. The CDR3 DNA reads as TGTGCCAGCAGCATGCTGGACAGTCGTCGGGGGGAGCAGTACTTC. As protein: CASSMLDSRRGEQYF.

CDR3 nucleotides: TGTGCCAGCTCACAGGCTTTAGGGGTGAACACTGAAGCTTTCTTT. Translating gives CASSQALGVNTEAFF. This sequence joins TRBV18 and TRBJ1-1; tentative D call: TRBD1 (5 bases). The CDR3 contains 15 residues. Germline CDR1 and CDR2: KGHSH and LQKENI. V was pared by 4 bases and J by 0 bases, with 12 bases between.

The CDR3 sequence is CASSESRGNSYGYTF. The CDR3 nucleotides are TGCGCCAGCAGTGAGTCTAGGGGGAACTCCTATGGCTACACCTTC. The V call is TRBV10-1, the J call TRBJ1-2; a weak D match, TRBD1 (6 bases). The ends were cut back, 0 bases at V and 4 bases at J, with 12 bases in the middle. The germline CDR1 and CDR2 sequences are WNHNN and SYGVQD (reference sequence). The CDR3 contains 15 residues.

V is TRBV2 and J is TRBJ1-2; TRBD1 is a possible D gene (5 bases). Germline lookup yields CDR1 SNHLY and CDR2 FYNNEI. This CDR3 has 16 residues. V gave up 4 bases and J gave up 8 bases, with 23 bases separating them. Here the CDR3 reads CASSVGSTGFISGYTF. The DNA of the CDR3 is TGTGCCAGCAGTGTCGGTAGTACAGGATTCATCTCGGGCTACACCTTC. The full variable domain, completed using reference TRBV2 and TRBJ1-2, is EPEVTQTPSHQVTQMGQEVILRCVPISNHLYFYWYRQILGQKVEFLVSFYNNEISEKSEIFDDQFSVERPDGSNFTLKIRSTKLEDSAMYFCASSVGSTGFISGYTFGSGTRLTVV.

The chain employs TRBV9 and TRBJ2-3; 7 nucleotides line up with TRBD2. The CDR3 consists of 16 residues. V lost 0 bases, J lost 2 bases, and 6 bases stayed unmatched. Per the germline V gene, CDR1 is SGDLS and CDR2 is YYNGEE. The CDR3 nucleotides are TGTGCCAGCAGCGTAGGTCCTAGCGGATACACAGATACGCAGTATTTT. Its protein product is CASSVGPSGYTDTQYF. The full variable domain, completed using reference TRBV9 and TRBJ2-3, is DSGVTQTPKHLITATGQRVTLRCSPRSGDLSVYWYQQSLDQGLQFLIQYYNGEERAKGNILERFSAQQFPDLHSELNLSSLELGDSALYFCASSVGPSGYTDTQYFGPGTRLTVL.

V gene TRBV30 combines with J gene TRBJ1-1; TRBD1 aligns across 7 bases. V shed 5 bases and J 1 base; nucleotides not matched to a gene: 1. The CDR3 has 12 residues. Germline V gene sequence: CDR1 GTSNPN, CDR2 SVGIG (reference sequence). The CDR3 DNA sequence: TGTGCCTGGCGACAGGGGAACACTGAAGCTTTCTTT. This sequence encodes CAWRQGNTEAFF.

The chain links TRBV7-2 to TRBJ2-7; D possibly corresponds to TRBD2 (6 bases). Germline V gene sequence: CDR1 SGHTA, CDR2 FQGNSA. The CDR3 is made up of 14 amino acids. Trimming took 7 bases from V and 3 from J, leaving 16 bases between them. For the CDR3, the DNA is TGTGCCAGCACCGGATTGGCGGGGAACTACGAGCAGTACTTC. Translation: CASTGLAGNYEQYF.

V is TRBV11-2 and J is TRBJ1-6; TRBD1 is a possible D gene (5 bases). This CDR3 is built from 18 residues. Germline CDR1 is SGHAT and CDR2 is FQNNGV. The V gene lost 3 bases and the J gene lost 5 bases, with 20 bases spanning the gap. CDR3 in DNA: TGTGCCAGCAGCTTTACCAGGGCACCCGACGGAGATAATTCACCCCTCCACTTT. This gives the protein CASSFTRAPDGDNSPLHF.

V gene TRBV11-2 combines with J gene TRBJ1-6; a possible D gene is TRBD1 (5 bases). The CDR3 consists of 14 residues. The germline V gene encodes CDR1 SGHAT and CDR2 FQNNGV. Trimming took 5 bases from V and 7 from J, leaving 12 bases between them. The CDR3 here is CASSREAGNSPLHF. For the CDR3, the DNA is TGTGCCAGCAGCCGAGAGGCAGGGAATTCACCCCTCCACTTT.

The chain couples TRBV6-1 to TRBJ1-6; D ambiguous. CDR3 length: 15 residues. V lost 7 bases and J lost 0, with 10 bases in between. Germline V gives CDR1 MNHNS, CDR2 SASEGT. The CDR3 region has the DNA TGTGCCAGCATGCTAACGAGCTCCTATAATTCACCCCTCCACTTT. It encodes CASMLTSSYNSPLHF.

V gene TRBV9 combines with J gene TRBJ1-2; 7 nucleotides align to TRBD1. The CDR3 is 14 residues long. With 2 bases clipped from V and 1 base from J, the junction kept 2 bases outside the gene matches. Germline CDR1 and CDR2: SGDLS and YYNGEE. For the CDR3, the DNA is TGTGCCAGCAGCGTGGGACAGCTTAACTATGGCTACACCTTC. It yields the protein CASSVGQLNYGYTF.

The chain couples TRBV5-1 to TRBJ1-2; the D is unclear. CDR3 length equals 17 residues. CDR1 SGHRS and CDR2 YFSETQ come from the germline V gene. Trimming left V 0 bases short and J 4 bases short, with 19 bases between. The CDR3 region is CASSLAEEDVSFYGYTF. CDR3 nucleotides: TGCGCCAGCAGCTTGGCCGAGGAGGATGTCTCGTTCTATGGCTACACCTTC.

The chain couples TRBV6-5 to TRBJ1-5; TRBD1 matches at 10 bases. Germline CDR1 reads MNHEY; CDR2 reads SVGAGI. The CDR3 runs 14 residues. J lost 5 bases, V lost 4 bases, and 2 bases had no gene match. CDR3 in amino acids: CASSLGQGHQPQHF. The CDR3 coding sequence is TGTGCCAGCAGTTTGGGACAGGGGCATCAGCCCCAGCATTTT.

The chain employs TRBV25-1 and TRBJ2-5; D is perhaps TRBD2 (7 bases). CDR3 length: 17 residues. V was cut by 2 bases and J by 1 base, with 17 bases left in between. Germline V CDR1 and CDR2: MGHDK, SYGVNS. CDR3 DNA: TGTGCCAGCAGTGAAAAAGGGAGGGGGGGAACCCAAGAGACCCAGTACTTC. It encodes CASSEKGRGGTQETQYF.